Below are 11 T cell receptor beta chains sequenced from a single sample in a study of blood T cell repertoires in COVID-19. TCRdb's table, derived via immunoSEQ multiplex PCR, lists solely in-frame clones and lacks some. The data contain tens of thousands of clones, roughly 90% of them seen just once; the ten biggest clones take up more than 5.5%. Material for sequencing was peripheral blood. These TCRs come from a middle-aged man with COVID-19, enrolled during active disease.

V and J are TRBV7-3 and TRBJ1-3, with D unclear. Germline CDR1 and CDR2: SGHTA and FQGTGA. Trimming took 6 bases from V and 16 from J, leaving 22 bases between them. CDR3 length: 13 residues. Here the CDR3 reads CASSLNSRDIKYF. DNA of the CDR3: TGTGCCAGCAGTCTTAATTCTCGAGACATTAAGTATTTT.

In DNA, the CDR3 is TGTGCCAGCAGCCACCCCGACAGGTATAATTCACCCCTCCACTTT. Its translation: CASSHPDRYNSPLHF. V and J are TRBV7-2 and TRBJ1-6, with D possibly being TRBD1 (6 bases). CDR1 and CDR2 from the germline V gene are SGHTA and FQGNSA. CDR3 length equals 15 residues. V lost 5 bases and J lost 4, with 12 bases in between. Based on the CDR3 plus reference TRBV7-2 and TRBJ1-6, the full variable domain is GAGVSQSPSNKVTEKGKDVELRCDPISGHTALYWYRQSLGQGLEFLIYFQGNSAPDKSGLPSDRFSAERTGGSVSTLTIQRTQQEDSAVYLCASSHPDRYNSPLHFGNGTRLTVT.

V and J are TRBV11-2 and TRBJ2-7; 11 bases agree with TRBD2. The CDR3 has 13 amino acids. The V segment lost 5 bases and the J segment 6 bases; nucleotides outside the gene matches: 3. The V gene's germline CDR1 is SGHAT and CDR2 FQNNGV. The CDR3 DNA reads as TGTGCCAGCAGCGCGACTAGCGGGGTCGAGCAGTACTTC. Amino acid sequence: CASSATSGVEQYF.

The chain employs TRBV30 and TRBJ1-6; D not certain. The ends were cut back, 1 base at V and 9 bases at J, with 7 bases in the middle. The length of the CDR3 is 12 residues. CDR1 is GTSNPN and CDR2 is SVGIG in the germline V gene (reference sequence). This CDR3 reads CAWSDPGSPLHF. As DNA, the CDR3 is TGTGCCTGGAGTGACCCCGGTTCACCCCTCCACTTT. Looking up the rest from reference TRBV30 and TRBJ1-6 gives the full variable domain: SQTIHQWPATLVQPVGSPLSLECTVEGTSNPNLYWYRQAAGRGLQLLFYSVGIGQISSEVPQNLSASRPQDRQFILSSKKLLLSDSGFYLCAWSDPGSPLHFGNGTRLTVT.

The chain recombines TRBV11-3 with TRBJ2-7, with D maybe TRBD1 (5 bases). The CDR3 runs to 12 residues. Trimming removed 0 bases at V and 7 bases at J, with 7 bases between. Germline V gene sequence: CDR1 SGHNT, CDR2 YENEEA. The CDR3 loop reads CASSLDQGEQYF. In DNA form, the CDR3 reads TGTGCCAGCAGCTTAGATCAGGGAGAGCAGTACTTC.

The chain recombines TRBV7-2 with TRBJ2-7; TRBD2 agrees at 10 bases. The CDR3 runs to 15 residues. The germline CDR1 and CDR2 sequences are SGHTA and FQGNSA. V lost 5 bases, J lost 3 bases, and 7 bases stayed unmatched. The chain's CDR3 is CASSTTSGVVYEQYF. The CDR3 nucleotides are TGTGCCAGCAGCACCACTAGCGGGGTAGTCTACGAGCAGTACTTC.

J is TRBJ1-3 and V is TRBV11-2; D may be TRBD1 (6 bases). Trimming shortened V by 5 bases and J by 0 bases, and 20 bases separated the two germline ends. This CDR3 region has 18 residues. Germline lookup yields CDR1 SGHAT and CDR2 FQNNGV. The CDR3 sequence is CASSPKGRGGISGNTIYF. The CDR3 nucleotides are TGTGCCAGCAGCCCGAAAGGGAGGGGGGGGATCTCTGGAAACACCATATATTTT.

The gene calls are TRBV3-1 (or the pseudogene TRBV3-2) and TRBJ2-3; maybe TRBD1 (5 bases). The CDR3 runs 13 residues. With 1 base removed from V and 3 bases from J, the gap between germline ends came to 5 bases. CDR1 is LGHDT, CDR2 YNNKEL, per germline (reference sequence). The CDR3 sequence is CASSQAGTDTQYF. The CDR3 DNA is TGTGCCAGCAGCCAAGCAGGGACAGATACGCAGTATTTT.

The chain carries TRBV5-1 and TRBJ1-4; 10 bases map to TRBD1. CDR1 is SGHRS, CDR2 YFSETQ, per germline. CDR3 length: 16 residues. V lost 1 base and J lost 4; bases outside the gene matches: 4. The CDR3 loop reads CASSLSGDRGNEKLFF. In nucleotides, the CDR3 is TGCGCCAGCAGCTTGTCGGGGGACAGGGGTAATGAAAAACTGTTTTTT.

V usage is TRBV27 and J usage is TRBJ2-7; D call uncertain. Trimming shortened V by 3 bases and J by 5 bases, and 14 bases separated the two germline ends. From germline, CDR1 is MNHEY and CDR2 SMNVEV (reference sequence). The CDR3 runs 14 residues. CDR3 residues: CASSFTGFRDEQYF. For the CDR3, the DNA is TGTGCCAGCAGTTTCACCGGGTTTCGAGACGAGCAGTACTTC.

The chain uses TRBV6-6 and TRBJ2-1, with 14 bases fitting TRBD2. Per the germline V gene, CDR1 is MNHNY and CDR2 is SVGAGI (reference sequence). V shed 5 bases, J shed 7 bases, and the junction held 10 bases outside the gene matches. This CDR3 is 17 amino acids long. In DNA, the CDR3 is TGTGCCAGCAGTCCGCAACCGGGACTAGCGGGGGTGAATGAGCAGTTCTTC. It specifies CASSPQPGLAGVNEQFF.